The clone carrying this T cell receptor beta chain was found a few times. Flow cytometry had shown expanded CD8+CD57+ cells in the patients chosen for sequencing. This specimen comes from a study of CD8+CD57+ T cells in acquired aplastic anemia. The TCR beta profiling, which covered VDJ combination and CDR3 sequence, was carried out using genomic DNA as the template. TCRdb independently ran MiXCR on the reads; one entry per CDR3 protein. The repertoire holds hundreds of thousands of distinct CDR3 sequences, with roughly a third as singletons. The CDR3 extends over 14 amino acids. CDR1 and CDR2 (germline): SGDLS, YYNGEE. Trimming took off 2 bases at V and 3 bases at J, with 11 bases between the two ends.

Sequencing used sorted CD4+, CD8+, or CD8+CD57+ T cells (not recorded which) from PBMCs. The sequence was collected from a human donor with aplastic anemia. The chain uses TRBV9 and TRBJ1-1; D ambiguous. Here the CDR3 DNA reads TGTGCCAGCAGCGTGAATATACGGGACACTGAAGCTTTCTTT. Encoded protein: CASSVNIRDTEAFF.